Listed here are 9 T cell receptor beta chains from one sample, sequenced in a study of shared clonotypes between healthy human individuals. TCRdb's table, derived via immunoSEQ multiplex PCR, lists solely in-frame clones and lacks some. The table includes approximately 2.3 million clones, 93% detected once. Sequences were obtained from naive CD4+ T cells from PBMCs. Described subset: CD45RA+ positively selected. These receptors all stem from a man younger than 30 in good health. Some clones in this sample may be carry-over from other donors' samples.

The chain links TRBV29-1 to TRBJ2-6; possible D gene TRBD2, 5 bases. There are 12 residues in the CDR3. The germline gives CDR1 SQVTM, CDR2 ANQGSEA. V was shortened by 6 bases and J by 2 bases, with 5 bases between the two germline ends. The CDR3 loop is CSVGAGANVLTF. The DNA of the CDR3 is TGCAGCGTCGGGGCTGGGGCCAACGTCCTGACTTTC. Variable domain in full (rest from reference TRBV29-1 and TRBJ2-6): SAVISQKPSRDICQRGTSLTIQCQVDSQVTMMFWYRQQPGQSLTLIATANQGSEATYESGFVIDKFPISRPNLTFSTLTVSNMSPEDSSIYLCSVGAGANVLTFGAGSRLTVL.

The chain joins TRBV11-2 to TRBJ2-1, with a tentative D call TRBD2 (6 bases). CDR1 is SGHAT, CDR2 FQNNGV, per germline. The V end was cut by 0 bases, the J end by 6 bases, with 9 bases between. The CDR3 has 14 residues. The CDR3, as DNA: TGTGCCAGCAGCTTAGATGTGGGGGGCAATGAGCAGTTCTTC. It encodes CASSLDVGGNEQFF.

The CDR3 bases are TGTGCCATCAGTGAGTTTTGGGCTAGCGGGGGAAATGAGCAGTTCTTC. This codes for CAISEFWASGGNEQFF. This chain connects TRBV10-3 to TRBJ2-1, with 10 bases that match TRBD2. This CDR3 contains 16 residues. Germline V gene sequence: CDR1 ENHRY, CDR2 SYGVKD. Germline trimming cut 1 base from V and 7 bases from J; bases unmatched to any gene: 7.

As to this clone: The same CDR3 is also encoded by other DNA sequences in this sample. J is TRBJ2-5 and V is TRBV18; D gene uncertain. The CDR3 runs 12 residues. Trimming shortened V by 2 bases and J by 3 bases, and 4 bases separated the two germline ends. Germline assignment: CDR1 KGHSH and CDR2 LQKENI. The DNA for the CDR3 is TGTGCCAGCTCACCAAACGAAGAGACCCAGTACTTC. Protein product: CASSPNEETQYF. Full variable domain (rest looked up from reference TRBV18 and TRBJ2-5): NAGVMQNPRHLVRRRGQEARLRCSPMKGHSHVYWYRQLPEEGLKFMVYLQKENIIDESGMPKERFSAEFPKEGPSILRIQQVVRGDSAAYFCASSPNEETQYFGPGTRLLVL.

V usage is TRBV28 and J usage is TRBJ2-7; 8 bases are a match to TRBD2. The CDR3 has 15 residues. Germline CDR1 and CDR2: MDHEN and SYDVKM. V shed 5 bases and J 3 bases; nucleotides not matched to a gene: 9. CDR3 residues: CASSPPSGGDYEQYF. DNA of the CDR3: TGTGCCAGCAGTCCCCCCAGCGGGGGCGACTACGAGCAGTACTTC.

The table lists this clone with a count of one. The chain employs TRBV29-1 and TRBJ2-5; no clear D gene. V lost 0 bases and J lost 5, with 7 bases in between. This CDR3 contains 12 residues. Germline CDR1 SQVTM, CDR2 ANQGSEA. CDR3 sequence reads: CSVEDGHETQYF. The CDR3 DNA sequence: TGCAGCGTTGAAGATGGTCATGAGACCCAGTACTTC.

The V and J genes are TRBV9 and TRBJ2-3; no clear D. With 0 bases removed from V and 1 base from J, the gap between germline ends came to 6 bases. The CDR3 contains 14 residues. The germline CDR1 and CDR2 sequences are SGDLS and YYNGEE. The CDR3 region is CASSVGRRTDTQYF. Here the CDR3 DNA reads TGTGCCAGCAGCGTAGGCAGACGCACAGATACGCAGTATTTT.

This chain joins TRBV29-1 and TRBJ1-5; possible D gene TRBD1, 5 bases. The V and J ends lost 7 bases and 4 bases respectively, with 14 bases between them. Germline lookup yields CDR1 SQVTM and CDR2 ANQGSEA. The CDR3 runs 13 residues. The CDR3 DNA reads TGCAGCGCCGCCGGGACGGAAAATCAGCCCCAGCATTTT. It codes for CSAAGTENQPQHF.

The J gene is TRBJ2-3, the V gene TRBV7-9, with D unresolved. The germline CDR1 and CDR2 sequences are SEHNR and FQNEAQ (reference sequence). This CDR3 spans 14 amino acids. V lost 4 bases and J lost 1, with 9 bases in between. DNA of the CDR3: TGTGCCAGCAGCTCCTCGGGCGGCACAGATACGCAGTATTTT. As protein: CASSSSGGTDTQYF.